This TCR beta chain was recovered during a study of cytotoxic CD8 clonotypes in ibrutinib-treated CLL. Overall study: Response sampling came at median approximately twelve months of treatment, ranging roughly 6 to 36 months. Study-wide findings and caveats: Clonality at baseline surpassed age-matched healthy donors and tracked circulating CD8+ T-cell counts. Clonality went higher at ibrutinib response and then dropped back toward baseline at progression.

In germline, CDR1 is SEHNR, CDR2 FQNEAQ (reference sequence). The CDR3 length is 13 residues. V lost 2 bases and J lost 8, with 12 bases in between. With sequencing, the targeted depth ranged from 1 in 200,000 to 1 in 1 million T cells. Assay: immunoSEQ multiplex PCR; the TCRdb copy retains only in-frame clones and omits some. This table has 65,000 to 85,000 clones, roughly 83% appearing once. About this clone itself: Its target is unknown.

This material consisted of PBMCs, taken after 24 months of ibrutinib treatment. V and J are TRBV7-9 and TRBJ1-2; maybe TRBD1 (5 bases). The sequence was collected from a human donor with chronic lymphocytic leukemia. The CDR3 sequence is CASSLQGEGGYTF. The CDR3 DNA is TGTGCCAGCAGCTTACAGGGAGAGGGAGGCTACACCTTC.